This T cell receptor (beta chain) was obtained from a study of blood T cell repertoires in COVID-19. Germline V lookup: CDR1 SGHRS, CDR2 YFSETQ. The CDR3 is 15 residues long. Trimming removed 7 bases from V and 0 bases from J, with 14 bases in between. Original methodology: It was from reference gene primer amplification that nucleated cell counts were estimated. Using immunoSEQ multiplex PCR, the repertoire was profiled, and TCRdb retains in-frame clones only, with some absent. V, J and clone size derive from that table, while D and trimming were established from the DNA sequence. The sample gives some 200,000 clones, roughly four fifths of which show up once; roughly 10% is in the top ten.

The clonotype was recovered from a man aged 35-49 years who had recovered from COVID-19. The chain recombines TRBV5-1 with TRBJ1-3; perhaps TRBD1 as D (6 bases). The sequenced sample consisted of PBMCs or T cells enriched from blood (not recorded which). The CDR3 spells CASRKGGGSGNTIYF. DNA of the CDR3: TGCGCCAGCCGCAAAGGGGGGGGCTCTGGAAACACCATATATTTT.